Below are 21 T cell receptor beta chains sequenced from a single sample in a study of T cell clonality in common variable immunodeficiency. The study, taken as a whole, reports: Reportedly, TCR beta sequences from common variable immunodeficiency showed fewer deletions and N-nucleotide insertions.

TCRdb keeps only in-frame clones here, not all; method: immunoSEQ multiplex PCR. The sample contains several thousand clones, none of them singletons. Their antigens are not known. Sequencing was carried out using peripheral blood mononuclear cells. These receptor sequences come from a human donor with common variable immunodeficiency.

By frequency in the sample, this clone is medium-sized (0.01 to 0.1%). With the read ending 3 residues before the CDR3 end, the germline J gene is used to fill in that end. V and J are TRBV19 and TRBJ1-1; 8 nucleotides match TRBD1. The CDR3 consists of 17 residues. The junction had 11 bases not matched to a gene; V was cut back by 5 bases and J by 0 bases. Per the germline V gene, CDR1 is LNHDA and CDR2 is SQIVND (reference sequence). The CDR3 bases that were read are TGTGCCAGTAGTTCGTTGCGAGGACAGGGATTGAACACTGAA. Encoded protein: CASSSLRGQGLNTE. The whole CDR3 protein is CASSSLRGQGLNTEAFF. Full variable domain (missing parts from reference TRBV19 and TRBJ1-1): DGGITQSPKYLFRKEGQNVTLSCEQNLNHDAMYWYRQDPGQGLRLIYYSQIVNDFQKGDIAEGYSVSREKKESFPLTVTSAQKNPTAFYLCASSSLRGQGLNTEAFFGQGTRLTVV.

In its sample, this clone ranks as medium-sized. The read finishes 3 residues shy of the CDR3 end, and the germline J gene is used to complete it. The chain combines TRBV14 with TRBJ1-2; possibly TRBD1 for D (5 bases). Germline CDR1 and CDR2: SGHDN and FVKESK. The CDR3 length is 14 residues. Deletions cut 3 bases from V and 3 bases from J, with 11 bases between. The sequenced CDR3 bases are TGTGCCAGCAGCCACAGGGTTTTGGACTATGGC. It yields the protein CASSHRVLDYG. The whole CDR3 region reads CASSHRVLDYGYTF.

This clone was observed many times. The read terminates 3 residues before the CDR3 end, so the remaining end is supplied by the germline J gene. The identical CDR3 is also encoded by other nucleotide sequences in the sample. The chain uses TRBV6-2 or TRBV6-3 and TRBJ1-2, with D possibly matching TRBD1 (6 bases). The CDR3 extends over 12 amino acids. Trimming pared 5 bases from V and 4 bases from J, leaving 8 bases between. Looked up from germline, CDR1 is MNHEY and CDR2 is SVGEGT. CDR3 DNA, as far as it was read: TGTGCCAGCAGTCCGGACAGCTATGGC. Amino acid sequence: CASSPDSYG. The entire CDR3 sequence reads CASSPDSYGYTF.

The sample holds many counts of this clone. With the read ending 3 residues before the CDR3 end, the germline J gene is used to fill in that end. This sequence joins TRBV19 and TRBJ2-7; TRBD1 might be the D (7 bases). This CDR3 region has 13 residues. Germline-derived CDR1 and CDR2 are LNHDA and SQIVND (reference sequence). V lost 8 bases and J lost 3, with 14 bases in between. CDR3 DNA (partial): TGTGCCAGTCGCAGACAGGGAGGCTACGAG. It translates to CASRRQGGYE. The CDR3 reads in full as CASRRQGGYEQYF.

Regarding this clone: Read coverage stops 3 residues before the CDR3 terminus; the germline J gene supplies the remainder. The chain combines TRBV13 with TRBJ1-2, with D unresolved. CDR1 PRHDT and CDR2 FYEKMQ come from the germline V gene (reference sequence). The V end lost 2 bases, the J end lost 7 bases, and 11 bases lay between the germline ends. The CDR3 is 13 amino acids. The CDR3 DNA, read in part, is TGTGCCAGCAGCTTAAGAGGGCAGAGTGGC. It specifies CASSLRGQSG. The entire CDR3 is CASSLRGQSGYTF.

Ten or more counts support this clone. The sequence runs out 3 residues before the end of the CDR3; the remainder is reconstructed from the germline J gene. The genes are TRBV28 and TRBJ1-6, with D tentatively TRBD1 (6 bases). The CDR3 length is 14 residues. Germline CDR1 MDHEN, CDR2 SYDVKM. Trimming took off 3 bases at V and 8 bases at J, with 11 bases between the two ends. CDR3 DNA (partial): TGTGCCAGCAGTTTCTGGCGGGGGCATTCACCC. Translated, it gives CASSFWRGHSP. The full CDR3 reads CASSFWRGHSPLHF.

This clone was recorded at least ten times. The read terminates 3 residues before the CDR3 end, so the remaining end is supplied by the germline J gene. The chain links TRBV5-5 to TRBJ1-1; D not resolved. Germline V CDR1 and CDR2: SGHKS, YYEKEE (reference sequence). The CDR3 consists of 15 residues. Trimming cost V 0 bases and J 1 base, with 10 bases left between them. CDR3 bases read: TGTGCCAGCAGCTTGGCCGTAACACCGAACACTGAA. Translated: CASSLAVTPNTE. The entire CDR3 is CASSLAVTPNTEAFF.

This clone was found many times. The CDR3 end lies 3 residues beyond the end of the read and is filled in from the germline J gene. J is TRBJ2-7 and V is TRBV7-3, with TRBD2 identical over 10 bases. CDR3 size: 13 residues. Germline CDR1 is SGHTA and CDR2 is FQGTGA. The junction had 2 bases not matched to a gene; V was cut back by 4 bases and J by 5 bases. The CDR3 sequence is CASSSGLADEQYF. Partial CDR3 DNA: TGTGCCAGCAGCTCCGGACTAGCGGACGAG. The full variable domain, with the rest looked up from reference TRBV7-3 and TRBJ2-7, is GAGVSQTPSNKVTEKGKYVELRCDPISGHTALYWYRQSLGQGPEFLIYFQGTGAADDSGLPNDRFFAVRPEGSVSTLKIQRTERGDSAVYLCASSSGLADEQYFGPGTRLTVT.

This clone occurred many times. Incomplete CDR3 DNA: TGTGCCAGCAGACAGGGGGCGCGAGATACG. Amino acid sequence: CASRQGARDT. The entire CDR3 sequence reads CASRQGARDTQYF. This chain links TRBV12-3 or TRBV12-4 with TRBJ2-3; 9 nucleotides match TRBD1. The read ends 3 residues shy of where the CDR3 ends; the end is completed using the germline J gene. Trimming cost V 6 bases and J 5 bases; bases outside gene matches: 3. CDR3 length: 13 amino acids.

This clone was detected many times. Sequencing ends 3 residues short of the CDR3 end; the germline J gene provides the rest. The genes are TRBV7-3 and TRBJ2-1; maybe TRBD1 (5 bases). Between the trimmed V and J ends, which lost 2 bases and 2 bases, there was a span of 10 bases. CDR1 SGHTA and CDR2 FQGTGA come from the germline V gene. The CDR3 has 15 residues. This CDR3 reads CASSLADRAYNEQFF. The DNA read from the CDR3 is TGTGCCAGCAGCTTAGCCGACAGAGCCTACAATGAG.

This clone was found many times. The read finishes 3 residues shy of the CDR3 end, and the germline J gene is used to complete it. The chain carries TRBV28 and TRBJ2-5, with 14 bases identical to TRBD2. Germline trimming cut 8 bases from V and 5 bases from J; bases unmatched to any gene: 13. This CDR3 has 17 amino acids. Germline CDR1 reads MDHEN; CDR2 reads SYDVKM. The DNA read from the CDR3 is TGTGCCAGCTCGGGACTAGCGGGAGCATGGGGATCGGAGACC. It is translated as CASSGLAGAWGSET. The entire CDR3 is CASSGLAGAWGSETQYF.

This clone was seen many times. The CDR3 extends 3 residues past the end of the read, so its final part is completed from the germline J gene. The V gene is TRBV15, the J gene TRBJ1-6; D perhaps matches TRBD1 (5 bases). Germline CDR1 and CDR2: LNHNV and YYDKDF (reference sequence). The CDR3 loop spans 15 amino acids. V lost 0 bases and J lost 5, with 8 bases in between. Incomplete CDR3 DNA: TGTGCCACCAGCAGAGATCGACAGAATAATTCACCC. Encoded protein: CATSRDRQNNSP. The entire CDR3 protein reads CATSRDRQNNSPLHF.

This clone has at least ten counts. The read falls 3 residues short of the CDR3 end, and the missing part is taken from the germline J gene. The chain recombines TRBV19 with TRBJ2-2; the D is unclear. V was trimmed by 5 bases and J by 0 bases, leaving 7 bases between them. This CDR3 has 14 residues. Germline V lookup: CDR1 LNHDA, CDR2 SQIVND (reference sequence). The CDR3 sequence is CASSQQPNTGELFF. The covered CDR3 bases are TGTGCCAGTAGTCAACAACCGAACACCGGGGAG.

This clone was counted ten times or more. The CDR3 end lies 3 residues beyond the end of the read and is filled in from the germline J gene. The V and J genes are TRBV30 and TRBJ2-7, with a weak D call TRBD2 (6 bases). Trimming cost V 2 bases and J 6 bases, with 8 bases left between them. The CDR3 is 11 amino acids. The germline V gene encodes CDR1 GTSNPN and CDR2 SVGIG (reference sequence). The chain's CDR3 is CAWSPGLEQYF. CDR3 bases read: TGTGCCTGGAGTCCGGGACTCGAG.

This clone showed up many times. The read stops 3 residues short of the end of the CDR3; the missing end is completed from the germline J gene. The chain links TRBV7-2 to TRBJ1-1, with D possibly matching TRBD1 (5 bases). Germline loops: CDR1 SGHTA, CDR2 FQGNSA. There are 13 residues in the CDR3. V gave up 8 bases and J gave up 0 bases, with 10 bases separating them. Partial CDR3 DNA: TGTGCCAGCTCTTTACAGGTGAACACTGAA. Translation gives CASSLQVNTE. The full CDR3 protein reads CASSLQVNTEAFF.

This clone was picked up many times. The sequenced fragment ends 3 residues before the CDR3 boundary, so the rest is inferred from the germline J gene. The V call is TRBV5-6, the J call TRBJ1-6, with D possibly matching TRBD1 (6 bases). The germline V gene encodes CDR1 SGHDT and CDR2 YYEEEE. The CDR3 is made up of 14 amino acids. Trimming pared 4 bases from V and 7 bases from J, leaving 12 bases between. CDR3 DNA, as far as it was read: TGTGCCAGCAGCATCCGTACAGGGAATTCACCC. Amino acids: CASSIRTGNSP. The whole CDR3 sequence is CASSIRTGNSPLHF.

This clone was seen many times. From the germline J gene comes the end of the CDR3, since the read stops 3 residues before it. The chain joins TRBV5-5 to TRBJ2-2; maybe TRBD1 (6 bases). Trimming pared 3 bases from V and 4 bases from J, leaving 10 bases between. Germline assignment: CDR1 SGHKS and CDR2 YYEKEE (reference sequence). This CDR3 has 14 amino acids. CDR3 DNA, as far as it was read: TGTGCCAGCAGCTGGCAGGGGTCCACCGGGGAG. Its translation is CASSWQGSTGE. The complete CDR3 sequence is CASSWQGSTGELFF.

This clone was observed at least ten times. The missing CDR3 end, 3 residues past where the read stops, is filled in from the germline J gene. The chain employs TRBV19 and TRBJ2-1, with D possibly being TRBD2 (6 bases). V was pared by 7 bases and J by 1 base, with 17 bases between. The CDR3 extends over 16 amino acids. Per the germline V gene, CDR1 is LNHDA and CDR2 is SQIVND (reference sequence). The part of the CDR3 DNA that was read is TGTGCCAGTACCCTGAGGGGACTGGAGTCCTACAATGAG. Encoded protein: CASTLRGLESYNE. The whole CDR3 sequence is CASTLRGLESYNEQFF.

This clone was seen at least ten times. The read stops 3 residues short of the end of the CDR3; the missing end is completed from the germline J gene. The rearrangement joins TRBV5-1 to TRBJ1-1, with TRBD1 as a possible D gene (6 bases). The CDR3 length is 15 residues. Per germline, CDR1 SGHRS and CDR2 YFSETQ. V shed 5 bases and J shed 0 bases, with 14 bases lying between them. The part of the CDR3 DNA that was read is TGCGCCAGCAGTCGTACGACAGGAATGAACACTGAA. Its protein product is CASSRTTGMNTE. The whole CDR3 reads CASSRTTGMNTEAFF.

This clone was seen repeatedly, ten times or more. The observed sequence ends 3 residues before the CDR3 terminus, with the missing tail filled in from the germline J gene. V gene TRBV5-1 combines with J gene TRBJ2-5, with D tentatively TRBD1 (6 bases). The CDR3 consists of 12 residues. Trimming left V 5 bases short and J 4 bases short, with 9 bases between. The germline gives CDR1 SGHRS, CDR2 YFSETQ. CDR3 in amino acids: CASSGGSETQYF. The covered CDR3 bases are TGCGCCAGCAGTGGGGGCTCAGAGACC.

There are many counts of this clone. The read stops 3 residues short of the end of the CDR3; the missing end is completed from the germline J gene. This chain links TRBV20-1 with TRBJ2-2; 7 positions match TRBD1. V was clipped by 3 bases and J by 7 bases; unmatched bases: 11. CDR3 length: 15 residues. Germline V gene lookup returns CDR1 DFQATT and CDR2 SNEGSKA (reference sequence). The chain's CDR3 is CSASPPATGFGELFF. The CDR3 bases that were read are TGCAGTGCTAGTCCCCCCGCGACAGGGTTCGGGGAG.